This T cell receptor (beta chain) was sequenced for a study of Ad26.COV2.S vaccination and SARS-CoV-2 variants. This CDR3 spans 13 amino acids. CDR1 is SNHLY and CDR2 is FYNNEI in the germline V gene. V lost 7 bases and J 4 bases, leaving 12 bases between the germline ends. Only in-frame clones appear in the TCRdb table, and some are missing; sequencing was by immunoSEQ multiplex PCR. The sample has about 680,000 clones; 89% are singletons. Regarding treatment: 19 received Ad26.COV2.S at low or high dose, single or two shots; 5 received placebo; per-sample allocation not given. Repertoires come from day 63 after the first vaccine or placebo injection. At a Boston site, the person donating was an adult of 18-55 years.

Specimen: peripheral blood, collected in a trial of Ad26.COV2.S vaccine versus placebo. The source is a person between 18 and 60 years old who received the Ad26.COV2.S COVID-19 vaccine or a placebo. This chain links TRBV2 with TRBJ2-3; D not certain. The CDR3 nucleotides are TGTGCCAGCACCCAAGGAGTTGCAGATACGCAGTATTTT. It is translated as CASTQGVADTQYF.